Listed below are T cell receptor beta chains from one sample, sequenced in a study of vaccination and CD4 T cells after COVID-19. TCRdb independently ran MiXCR on the PCR reads; one entry per CDR3 protein. The table has under 6,500 distinct CDR3 sequences, about two fifths seen once. These receptors' antigens are unknown. Sequences were obtained from CD4+ T cells from blood, cultured in vitro. Every receptor here comes from a human donor in good health. CDR3s include the opening cysteine and the closing phenylalanine or tryptophan. The order of the fields is D gene, J gene, clone size, V gene, CDR3 DNA, CDR3 protein. The D gene is left open where the match is weak. Size tells how often a clone was seen (once, few, many) or the class of an expanded clone, and some rows leave it out.

- TRBJ2-3 - TRBV19 TGTGCCAGTAGTGCGGACAGCTTCACAGATACGCAGTATTTT CASSADSFTDTQYF
TRBD1 TRBJ2-7 - TRBV7-3 TGTGCCAGCAGCTTATCGGGACCTGGACAGGGGGCCCCCTACGAGCAGTACTTC CASSLSGPGQGAPYEQYF
- TRBJ1-2 - TRBV10-2 TGCGCCAGCACTGGACAGAGCTATGGCTACACCTTC CASTGQSYGYTF
- TRBJ1-6 medium-sized TRBV7-2 TGTGCCAGCAGCTATAACGTGCCACCCCTCCACTTT CASSYNVPPLHF
- TRBJ1-6 - TRBV6-5 TGTGCCAGCAGTTACTCCGGGACTGGATATAATTCACCCCTCCACTTT CASSYSGTGYNSPLHF
- TRBJ1-1 - TRBV25-1 TGTGCCAGCTCCGGGGGGGCGAACACTGAAGCTTTCTTT CASSGGANTEAFF
- TRBJ1-2 few TRBV6-1 TGTGCCAGCAATCCAGGATTCTATGGCTACACCTTC CASNPGFYGYTF
- TRBJ2-3 - TRBV27 TGTGCCAGCAGTTTTGTTATCGGGGGTACGCAGTATTTT CASSFVIGGTQYF
TRBD2 TRBJ2-1 - TRBV7-3 TGTGCCAGCAGCTTAGTGACTAGCGGGGGGGGCGGCCACAATGAGCAGTTCTTC CASSLVTSGGGGHNEQFF
TRBD2 TRBJ2-1 - TRBV25-1 TGTGCCAGCAGTGAATTCCCGGGGGGTGAGCAGTTCTTC CASSEFPGGEQFF
- TRBJ1-1 few TRBV11-2 TGTGCCAGCAGCGAGGCGGACGCTGGAGCTTTCTTT CASSEADAGAFF
TRBD1 TRBJ1-1 once TRBV29-1 TGCAGCGTTCTGCCATCCCGGGACAGGGATGCTTTCTTT CSVLPSRDRDAFF
TRBD1 TRBJ1-1 - TRBV6-1 TGTGCCAGCAGTCACACAGGGGGCACGGGCACTGAAGCTTTCTTT CASSHTGGTGTEAFF
TRBD1 TRBJ1-4 once TRBV15 TGTGCCACCAGCGGGCCCCGGGACAGAGGAGGGAATGAAAAACTGTTTTTT CATSGPRDRGGNEKLFF
- TRBJ1-5 few TRBV6-1 TGTGCCATCGGCAGGGTCTTTCAGAGCAATCAGCCCCAGCATTTT CAIGRVFQSNQPQHF
- TRBJ1-1 - TRBV6-5 TGTGCCAGCAGTTACCACACTGAAGCTTTCTTT CASSYHTEAFF
TRBD2 TRBJ2-3 - TRBV15 TGTGCCACCAGCAGAACCATAGCGGGGGCTAGCACAGATACGCAGTATTTT CATSRTIAGASTDTQYF
- TRBJ1-1 - TRBV20-1 TGCAGTGCTAGTAACGCGAACACTGAAGCTTTCTTT CSASNANTEAFF
- TRBJ1-5 once TRBV11-2 TGTGCCAGCAGCTTAGTGGGCGGGGCAGGACAGCCCCAGCATTTT CASSLVGGAGQPQHF
TRBD1 TRBJ1-6 - TRBV30 TGTGCCTGGAGGGGGACAGTCCGCCCACCCCTCCACTTT CAWRGTVRPPLHF
- TRBJ1-1 - TRBV20-1 TGCAGTTCTTACCCGAGGGGACACCCGAACACTGAAGCTTTCTTT CSSYPRGHPNTEAFF
TRBD2 TRBJ2-1 - TRBV20-1 TGCAGTCTTACTAGCGGGGGGGCCTTAAGGGAGCAGTTCTTC CSLTSGGALREQFF
TRBD1 TRBJ1-2 - TRBV6-1 TGTGCCAGCAGTCTGACAGGGGCTGGCTATGGCTACACCTTC CASSLTGAGYGYTF
- TRBJ2-3 - TRBV30 TGTGCCTGGAGGGGGGGAGGACATACGCAGTATTTT CAWRGGGHTQYF
- TRBJ1-5 - TRBV19 TGTGCCAGTAGTAGGCGTCAGGATGGTCAGCCCCAGCATTTT CASSRRQDGQPQHF
- TRBJ1-5 - TRBV19 TGTGCCAGTAGTAGAGGACCCGATAGCAATCAGCCCCAGCATTTT CASSRGPDSNQPQHF
- TRBJ1-1 few TRBV19 TGTGCCAGTAGTATCCGGGGGGCTGAAGCTTTCTTT CASSIRGAEAFF
- TRBJ1-2 - TRBV7-9 TGCGCCAGCAGCTTGGGCGGCAGCAAATATGGCTACACCTTC CASSLGGSKYGYTF
- TRBJ2-7 - TRBV11-2 TGTGCCAGCAGCTTAGGTCAGGGGCCCCGCTCCTACGAGCAGTACTTC CASSLGQGPRSYEQYF
- TRBJ1-5 - TRBV6-1 TGTGCCAGCAGTCCATCTAGGGTCAATATGGGGGACGGGCCCCAGCATTTT CASSPSRVNMGDGPQHF
TRBD1 TRBJ2-7 few TRBV19 TGTGCCAGTCGGGACAGTCTTAGCTCCTACGAGCAGTACTTC CASRDSLSSYEQYF
TRBD1 TRBJ1-6 few TRBV7-9 TGTGCCAGCAGCCCACAGGGGATGGGTTCACCCCTCCACTTT CASSPQGMGSPLHF
- TRBJ2-3 - TRBV11-2 TGTGCCAGCAGCTTAGGAACCCTCGGCACAGATACGCAGTATTTT CASSLGTLGTDTQYF
- TRBJ2-5 few TRBV7-6 TGTGCCAGCAGCTATCGGCCGGGGGTGGAAGAGACCCAGTACTTC CASSYRPGVEETQYF
- TRBJ1-1 - TRBV20-1 TGCAGTGCTAGTGCGGGCGTGAACACTGAAGCTTTCTTT CSASAGVNTEAFF
TRBD2 TRBJ2-5 - TRBV24-1 TGTGCCACCAGTCATTCCGTACGACTAGCGGTCCAAGAGACCCAGTACTTC CATSHSVRLAVQETQYF
- TRBJ2-2 - TRBV20-1 TGCAGTGCCCTCTCCCCGGCCGGGGAGCTGTTTTTT CSALSPAGELFF
- TRBJ1-1 - TRBV20-1 TGCAGTGCTAGTAGGGAGTGGGAAGCTTTCTTT CSASREWEAFF
- TRBJ1-2 - TRBV7-8 TGTGCCAGCAGCTTATCATCAGGGAATGGCTACACCTTC CASSLSSGNGYTF
- TRBJ1-1 - TRBV15 TGTGCCACCAGCAGACTCGGGAGAGAGGACACTGAAGCTTTCTTT CATSRLGREDTEAFF
- TRBJ2-7 - TRBV6-5 TGTGCCAGCAGTTACGGGGGCGAGCAGTACTTC CASSYGGEQYF
- TRBJ2-2 few TRBV19 TGTGCCAGTCAGCCCCCTGGCACCGGGGAGCTGTTTTTT CASQPPGTGELFF
- TRBJ1-6 - TRBV7-9 TGTGCCAGCAGCTCAGGGGTCTCCTATAATTCACCCCTCCACTTT CASSSGVSYNSPLHF
TRBD1 TRBJ1-5 few TRBV28 TGTGCCAGCAGGAGTTGGCGACAGGGGGCAGGCAATCAGCCCCAGCATTTT CASRSWRQGAGNQPQHF
- TRBJ1-2 - TRBV5-8 TGTGCCAGCAGCTTAGGGGGGAGCGATGGCTACACCTTC CASSLGGSDGYTF
- TRBJ2-7 once TRBV4-1 TGCGCCAGCAGCCAAGGAGTTCCGCCCTACGAGCAGTACTTC CASSQGVPPYEQYF
TRBD1 TRBJ1-6 few TRBV6-1 TGTGCCAGCAGGGGGGACAGCCCCATCCCCCTCCACTTT CASRGDSPIPLHF
- TRBJ1-2 - TRBV29-1 TGCAGCGTTGCGGGGTTTAATTATGGCTACACCTTC CSVAGFNYGYTF
- TRBJ1-5 few TRBV12-3/TRBV12-4 TGTGCCAGCAGGTTGGGACTCTTTAGCAATCAGCCCCAGCATTTT CASRLGLFSNQPQHF
- TRBJ1-1 - TRBV7-3 TGTGCCAGCAGCTCTGGAAAGAACACTGAAGCTTTCTTT CASSSGKNTEAFF
TRBD2 TRBJ2-5 few TRBV6-1 TGTGCCAGCAAAAGCGGGGGACCCAGGTCCCAAGAGACCCAGTACTTC CASKSGGPRSQETQYF
- TRBJ1-3 - TRBV6-1 TGTGCCAGCTTAGGGCTCTTAGAAAACACCATATATTTT CASLGLLENTIYF
TRBD2 TRBJ2-3 - TRBV2 TGTGCCAGCAGATTACTAGCGGGGGGCGGGGATACGCAGTATTTT CASRLLAGGGDTQYF
TRBD2 TRBJ2-3 - TRBV4-2 TGTGCCAGCAGCCAAGATCTAGCGGGGGGGCCGAGCACAGATACGCAGTATTTT CASSQDLAGGPSTDTQYF
- TRBJ1-1 - TRBV10-3 TGTGCCATCAGTGAGGGGGAGAACACTGAAGCTTTCTTT CAISEGENTEAFF
TRBD2 TRBJ2-3 few TRBV10-3 TGTGCCATCAGTGATCCCCCCGGGGGGTCTAGCACAGATACGCAGTATTTT CAISDPPGGSSTDTQYF
TRBD1 TRBJ1-2 few TRBV6-4 TGTGCCAGCAGTGACTCAGGGGGCGCGGGCTATGGCTACACCTTC CASSDSGGAGYGYTF
- TRBJ1-1 - TRBV2 TGTGTCAGCAGCCCTACCCCTGAAGCTTTCTTT CVSSPTPEAFF